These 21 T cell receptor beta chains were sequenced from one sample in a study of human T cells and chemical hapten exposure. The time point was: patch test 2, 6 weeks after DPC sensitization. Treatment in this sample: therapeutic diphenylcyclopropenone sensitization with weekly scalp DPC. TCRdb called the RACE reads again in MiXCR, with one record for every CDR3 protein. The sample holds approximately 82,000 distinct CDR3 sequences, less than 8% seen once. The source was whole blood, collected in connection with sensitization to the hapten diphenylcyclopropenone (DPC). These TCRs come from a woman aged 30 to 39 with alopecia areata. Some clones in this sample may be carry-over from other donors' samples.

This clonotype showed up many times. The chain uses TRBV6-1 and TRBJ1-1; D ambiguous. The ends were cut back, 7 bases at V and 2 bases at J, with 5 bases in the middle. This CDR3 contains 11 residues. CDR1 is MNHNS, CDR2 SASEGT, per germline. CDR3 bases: TGTGCCAGCAAGGCTAACACTGAAGCTTTCTTT. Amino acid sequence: CASKANTEAFF.

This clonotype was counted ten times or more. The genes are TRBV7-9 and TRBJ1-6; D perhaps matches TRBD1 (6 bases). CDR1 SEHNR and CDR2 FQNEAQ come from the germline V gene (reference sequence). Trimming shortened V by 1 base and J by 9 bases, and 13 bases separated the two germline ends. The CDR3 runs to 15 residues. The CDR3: CASSLVGGLASPLHF. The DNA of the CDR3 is TGTGCCAGCAGCTTAGTGGGGGGGCTGGCTTCACCCCTCCACTTT.

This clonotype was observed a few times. CDR3 nucleotides: TGTGCCAGCAGGGTCGGGACGGCGAACACTGAAGCTTTCTTT. It codes for CASRVGTANTEAFF. The V and J genes are TRBV6-5 and TRBJ1-1; D possibly corresponds to TRBD1 (5 bases). Trimming removed 6 bases from V and 1 base from J, with 12 bases in between. The V gene's germline CDR1 is MNHEY and CDR2 SVGAGI. The CDR3 length is 14 residues.

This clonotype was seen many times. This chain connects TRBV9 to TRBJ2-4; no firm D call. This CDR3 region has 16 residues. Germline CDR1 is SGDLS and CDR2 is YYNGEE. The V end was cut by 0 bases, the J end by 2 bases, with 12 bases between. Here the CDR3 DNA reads TGTGCCAGCAGCGTAGATCAGGACGTGTCCAAAAACATTCAGTACTTC. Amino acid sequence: CASSVDQDVSKNIQYF. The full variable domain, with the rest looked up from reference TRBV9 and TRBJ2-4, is DSGVTQTPKHLITATGQRVTLRCSPRSGDLSVYWYQQSLDQGLQFLIQYYNGEERAKGNILERFSAQQFPDLHSELNLSSLELGDSALYFCASSVDQDVSKNIQYFGAGTRLSVL.

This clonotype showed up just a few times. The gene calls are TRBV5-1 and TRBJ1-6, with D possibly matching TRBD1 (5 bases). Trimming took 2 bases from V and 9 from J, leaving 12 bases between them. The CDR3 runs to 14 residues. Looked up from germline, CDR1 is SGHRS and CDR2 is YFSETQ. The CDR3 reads CASSFSGSSSPLHF. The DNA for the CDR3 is TGCGCCAGCAGCTTTTCAGGGTCTTCTTCACCCCTCCACTTT.

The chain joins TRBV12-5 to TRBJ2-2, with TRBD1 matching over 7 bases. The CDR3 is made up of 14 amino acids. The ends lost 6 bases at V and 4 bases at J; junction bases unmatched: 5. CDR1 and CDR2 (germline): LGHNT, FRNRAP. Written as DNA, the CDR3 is TGTGCTAGTGGAAAGACAGGGTTCACCGGGGAGCTGTTTTTT. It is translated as CASGKTGFTGELFF.

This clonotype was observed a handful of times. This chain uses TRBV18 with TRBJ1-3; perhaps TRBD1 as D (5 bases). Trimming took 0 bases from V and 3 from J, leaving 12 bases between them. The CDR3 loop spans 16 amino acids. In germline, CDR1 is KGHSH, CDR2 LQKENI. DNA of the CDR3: TGTGCCAGCTCACCACCGTCAGGGAACTATGGAAACACCATATATTTT. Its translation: CASSPPSGNYGNTIYF.

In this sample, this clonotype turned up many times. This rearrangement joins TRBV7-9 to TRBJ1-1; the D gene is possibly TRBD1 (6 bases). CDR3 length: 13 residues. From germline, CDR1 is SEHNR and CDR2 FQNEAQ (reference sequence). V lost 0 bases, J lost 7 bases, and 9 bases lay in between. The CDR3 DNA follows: TGTGCCAGCAGCTTAGCGGGACAACATGAAGCTTTCTTT. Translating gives CASSLAGQHEAFF.

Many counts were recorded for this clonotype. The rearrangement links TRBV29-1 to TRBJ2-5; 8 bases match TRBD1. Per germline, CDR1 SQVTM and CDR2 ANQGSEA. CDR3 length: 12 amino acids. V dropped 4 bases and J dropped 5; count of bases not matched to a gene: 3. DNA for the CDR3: TGCAGCGTTGTTTGGACAGGGGAGACCCAGTACTTC. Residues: CSVVWTGETQYF.

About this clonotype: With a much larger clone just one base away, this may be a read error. In DNA, the CDR3 is TGTGCCACCAGCTGGGGCCAGCTAGCACCAGATACGCAGTATTTT. Translated, it gives CATSWGQLAPDTQYF. This chain links TRBV5-5 with TRBJ2-3, with D perhaps given as TRBD1 or TRBD2 (5 bases each). In germline, CDR1 is SGHKS, CDR2 YYEKEE (reference sequence). CDR3 length: 15 amino acids.

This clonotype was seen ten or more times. The CDR3: CASSPLRQGNTEAFF. The CDR3 nucleotides read TGTGCCAGCTCACCACTAAGACAGGGGAACACTGAAGCTTTCTTT. The chain couples TRBV18 to TRBJ1-1, with 7 bases fitting TRBD1. J gave up 1 base and V 1 base, and 3 bases lay outside the gene matches. The germline CDR1 and CDR2 sequences are KGHSH and LQKENI. The CDR3 runs 15 residues.

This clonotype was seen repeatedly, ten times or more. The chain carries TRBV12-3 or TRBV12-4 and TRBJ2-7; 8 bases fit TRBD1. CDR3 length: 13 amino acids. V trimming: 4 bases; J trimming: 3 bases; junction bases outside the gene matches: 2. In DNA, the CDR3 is TGTGCCAGCAGTTGGGGACAGGACTACGAGCAGTACTTC. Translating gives CASSWGQDYEQYF.

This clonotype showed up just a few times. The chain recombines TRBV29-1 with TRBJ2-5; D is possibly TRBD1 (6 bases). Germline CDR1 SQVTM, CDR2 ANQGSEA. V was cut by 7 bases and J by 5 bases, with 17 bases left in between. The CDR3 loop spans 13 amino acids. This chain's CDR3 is CSGSSGTYETQYF. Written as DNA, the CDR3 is TGCAGCGGCTCTTCCGGGACATACGAGACCCAGTACTTC. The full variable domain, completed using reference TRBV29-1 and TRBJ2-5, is SAVISQKPSRDICQRGTSLTIQCQVDSQVTMMFWYRQQPGQSLTLIATANQGSEATYESGFVIDKFPISRPNLTFSTLTVSNMSPEDSSIYLCSGSSGTYETQYFGPGTRLLVL.

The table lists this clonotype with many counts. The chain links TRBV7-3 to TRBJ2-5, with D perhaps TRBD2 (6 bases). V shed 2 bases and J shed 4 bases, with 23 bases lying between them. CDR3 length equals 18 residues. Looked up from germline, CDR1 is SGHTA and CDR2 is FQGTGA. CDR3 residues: CASSLWGSSGRGRETQYF. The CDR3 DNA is TGTGCCAGCAGCTTATGGGGTTCGAGTGGGCGGGGACGAGAGACCCAGTACTTC.

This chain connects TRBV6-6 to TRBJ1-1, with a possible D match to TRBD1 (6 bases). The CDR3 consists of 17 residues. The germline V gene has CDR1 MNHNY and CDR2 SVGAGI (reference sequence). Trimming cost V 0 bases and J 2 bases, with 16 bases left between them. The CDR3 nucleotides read TGTGCCAGCAGTTACTCTCCCGGGGGCGAATCTAACACTGAAGCTTTCTTT. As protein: CASSYSPGGESNTEAFF.

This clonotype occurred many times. CDR3 sequence: CASSLDRPYYGYTF. CDR3 bases: TGTGCCAGCAGCTTGGATCGGCCGTACTATGGCTACACCTTC. The V and J genes are TRBV5-6 and TRBJ1-2; no definite D call. Germline CDR1 and CDR2: SGHDT and YYEEEE. The ends were cut back, 0 bases at V and 3 bases at J, with 9 bases in the middle. The CDR3 runs 14 residues.

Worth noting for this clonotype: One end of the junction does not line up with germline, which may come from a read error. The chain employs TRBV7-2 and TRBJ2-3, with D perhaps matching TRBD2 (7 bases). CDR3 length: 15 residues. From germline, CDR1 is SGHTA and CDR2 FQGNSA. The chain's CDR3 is CASSPGGQGTGTQYF. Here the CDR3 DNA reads TGTGCCAGCAGCCCGGGGGGCCAAGGCACAGGTACGCAGTATTTT.

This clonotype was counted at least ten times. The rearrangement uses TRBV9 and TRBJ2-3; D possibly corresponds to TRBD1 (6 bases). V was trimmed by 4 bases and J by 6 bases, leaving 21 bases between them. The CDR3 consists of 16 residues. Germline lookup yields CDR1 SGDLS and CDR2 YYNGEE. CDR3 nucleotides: TGTGCCAGCAGCTCCCGGTCGACAGGCCTCACGGATACGCAGTATTTT. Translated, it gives CASSSRSTGLTDTQYF.

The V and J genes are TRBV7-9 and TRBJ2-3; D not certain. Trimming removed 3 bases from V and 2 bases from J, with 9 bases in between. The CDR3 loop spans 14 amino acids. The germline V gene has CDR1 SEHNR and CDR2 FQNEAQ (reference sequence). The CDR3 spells CASSLTFLTDTQYF. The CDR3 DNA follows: TGTGCCAGCAGCTTGACATTTCTCACAGATACGCAGTATTTT.

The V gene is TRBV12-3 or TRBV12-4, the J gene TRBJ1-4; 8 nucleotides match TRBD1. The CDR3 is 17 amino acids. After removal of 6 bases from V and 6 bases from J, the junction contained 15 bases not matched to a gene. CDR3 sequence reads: CASRSSAGQGWHEKLFF. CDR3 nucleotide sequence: TGTGCCAGCAGATCCTCCGCCGGACAGGGCTGGCATGAAAAACTGTTTTTT.

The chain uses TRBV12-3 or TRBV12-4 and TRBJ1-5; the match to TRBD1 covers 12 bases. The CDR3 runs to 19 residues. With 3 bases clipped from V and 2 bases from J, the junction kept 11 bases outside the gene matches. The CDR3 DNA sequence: TGTGCCAGCAGTTTGATGGCGGGACAGGGGGCCCTCGGCAATCAGCCCCAGCATTTT. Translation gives CASSLMAGQGALGNQPQHF.